This TCR beta chain was captured by sequencing in a study of blood T cells in healthy people across ages. Details on this clonotype: The junction shows a germline mismatch at one end, possibly a read error.

Combining a sample-barcoded 5' primer with a J-beta primer mix, a second PCR ran for roughly 7 to 11 cycles. TCRdb recomputed calls from the 5' RACE reads with MiXCR, one row per CDR3 protein. The sample consists of roughly 1.7 million distinct CDR3 sequences, 30% to 40% of them appearing once. CDR1 and CDR2 (germline): SGHTA, FQGNSA. CDR3 length equals 14 residues. The chain carries TRBV7-2 and TRBJ2-4; TRBD1 might be the D (6 bases). The end of the DNA fits TRBJ2-7 better, so the J call may be wrong. This clonotype originated in a woman between 25 and 40 years old in good health. Sequences were obtained from blood. CDR3 DNA sequence: TGTGCCAACAGCCCCCACAGGGCCTCCTACGAGCAGTACTTC. It yields the protein CANSPHRASYEQYF.